The clone carrying this T cell receptor (beta chain) was seen a handful of times. The V gene's germline CDR1 is SGHRS and CDR2 YFSETQ. The CDR3 loop spans 11 amino acids. V gave up 3 bases and J gave up 3 bases, with 4 bases separating them. This entry is derived from a study of T cell changes during pregnancy in multiple sclerosis. Profiling relied on immunoSEQ multiplex PCR, and the TCRdb table lists in-frame clones only, not all of them. Of over 40,000 clones listed, 90% to 95% were seen once; the top ten hold roughly 2.1%. The TCR comes from a female donor with multiple sclerosis, enrolled in a pregnancy study. The rearrangement links TRBV5-1 to TRBJ2-7, with D unclear. Sequencing used peripheral blood, obtained in the third trimester of pregnancy. Here the CDR3 DNA reads TGCGCCAGCAGCTCCAACTACGAGCAGTACTTC. The encoded protein is CASSSNYEQYF.